These T cell receptor beta chains were read from a single sample in a study of post-analysis software for immune sequencing data. TCRdb used MiXCR to reprocess the PCR reads, holding one entry per CDR3 protein. This table has about 820,000 distinct CDR3 sequences, roughly 58% appearing once. Sequencing was done on a sample of blood. These receptor sequences come from a girl under 18 with multiple sclerosis. Both conserved end residues are part of each CDR3. A D gene is named only where the DNA matches it firmly. Rows may omit the clone size; those that give it use once, few, many or a size class.

D: .
V: TRBV2
J: TRBJ2-1
size: once
CDR3: CATHPGLVGRNEQFF
DNA: TGTGCCACGCACCCGGGACTCGTGGGCCGCAATGAGCAGTTCTTC

D: TRBD1
V: TRBV27
J: TRBJ1-5
size: few
CDR3: CASRSDREEGQPQHF
DNA: TGTGCCAGCAGATCGGACAGGGAGGAGGGACAGCCCCAGCATTTT

D: .
V: TRBV5-1
J: TRBJ1-2
size: .
CDR3: CASSLELVNYGYTF
DNA: TGCGCCAGCAGCTTGGAACTGGTTAACTATGGCTACACCTTC

D: TRBD1
V: TRBV29-1
J: TRBJ1-4
size: .
CDR3: CSVQGARNEKLFF
DNA: TGCAGCGTTCAGGGGGCGCGGAATGAAAAACTGTTTTTT

D: .
V: TRBV7-9
J: TRBJ1-1
size: .
CDR3: CASSALPGVEAFF
DNA: TGTGCCAGCAGCGCCCTACCGGGGGTGGAAGCTTTCTTT

D: .
V: TRBV21-1
J: TRBJ2-3
size: .
CDR3: CASSKGTGETDTQYF
DNA: TGTGCCAGCAGCAAGGGGACAGGGGAGACAGATACGCAGTATTTT

D: .
V: TRBV5-1
J: TRBJ2-4
size: few
CDR3: CASSLAVGLAKNIQYF
DNA: TGCGCCAGCAGCTTGGCAGTGGGGCTAGCCAAAAACATTCAGTACTTC

D: TRBD2
V: TRBV10-3
J: TRBJ2-7
size: once
CDR3: CAIRPPLADGYEQYF
DNA: TGTGCCATCAGGCCCCCCCTAGCGGACGGCTACGAGCAGTACTTC

D: TRBD1
V: TRBV12-3/TRBV12-4
J: TRBJ1-2
size: few
CDR3: CASSDRGGSKGYGYTF
DNA: TGTGCCAGCAGTGACAGGGGAGGATCGAAGGGATATGGCTACACCTTC

D: TRBD2
V: TRBV7-3
J: TRBJ2-1
size: .
CDR3: CASRAGLAYVYEQFF
DNA: TGTGCCAGCAGGGCCGGACTAGCGTACGTGTATGAGCAGTTCTTC

D: .
V: TRBV7-8
J: TRBJ2-7
size: .
CDR3: CASSLRLRGYSYEQYF
DNA: TGTGCCAGCAGCTTAAGGCTTCGGGGTTACTCCTACGAGCAGTACTTC

D: .
V: TRBV29-1
J: TRBJ1-3
size: .
CDR3: CSVDRGGNTIYF
DNA: TGCAGCGTTGACAGGGGCGGAAACACCATATATTTT

D: TRBD2
V: TRBV6-5
J: TRBJ2-7
size: .
CDR3: CASSYSFSGGGEQYF
DNA: TGTGCCAGCAGTTACTCGTTCTCGGGAGGGGGGGAGCAGTACTTC

D: .
V: TRBV5-1
J: TRBJ1-6
size: .
CDR3: CASSLWGDPDSPLHF
DNA: TGCGCCAGCAGCTTATGGGGGGACCCTGATTCACCCCTCCACTTT

D: .
V: TRBV28
J: TRBJ2-4
size: .
CDR3: CASSFPGGGPMEQYF
DNA: TGTGCCAGCAGTTTCCCCGGTGGGGGGCCGATGGAGCAGTACTTC

D: TRBD2
V: TRBV20-1
J: TRBJ2-7
size: .
CDR3: CSATNPSGGLGYEQYF
DNA: TGCAGTGCAACAAATCCTAGCGGGGGATTAGGGTACGAGCAGTACTTC

D: .
V: TRBV7-7
J: TRBJ2-3
size: .
CDR3: CASSLGIGITDTQYF
DNA: TGTGCTAGCAGCTTAGGGATCGGCATCACAGATACGCAGTATTTT

D: .
V: TRBV6-5
J: TRBJ1-6
size: .
CDR3: CASSYSTWQGNSYNSPLHF
DNA: TGTGCCAGCAGTTACTCGACGTGGCAGGGGAACTCCTATAATTCACCCCTCCACTTT

D: TRBD2
V: TRBV20-1
J: TRBJ2-5
size: .
CDR3: CSVSGRGETQYF
DNA: TGCAGTGTTAGCGGGAGAGGGGAGACCCAGTACTTC

D: TRBD1
V: TRBV6-6
J: TRBJ1-2
size: .
CDR3: CASSYDRGFDYGYTF
DNA: TGTGCCAGCAGTTACGACAGGGGGTTCGACTATGGCTACACCTTC

D: TRBD2
V: TRBV20-1
J: TRBJ2-5
size: .
CDR3: CSAYKSGLAGRETQYF
DNA: TGCAGTGCTTACAAAAGCGGACTAGCGGGGAGAGAGACCCAGTACTTC

D: TRBD1
V: TRBV20-1
J: TRBJ2-1
size: .
CDR3: CSATPGGRAYNEQFF
DNA: TGCAGTGCTACTCCAGGGGGCAGAGCGTACAATGAGCAGTTCTTC

D: TRBD1
V: TRBV7-2
J: TRBJ2-7
size: few
CDR3: CASSVDRDEQYF
DNA: TGTGCCAGCAGCGTCGACAGGGACGAGCAGTACTTC

D: TRBD2
V: TRBV3-1
J: TRBJ2-3
size: .
CDR3: CASSRSRLAGEDTQYF
DNA: TGTGCCAGCAGCCGCAGTAGACTAGCGGGAGAGGATACGCAGTATTTT

D: TRBD1
V: TRBV7-2
J: TRBJ1-2
size: .
CDR3: CASSLRNAWDRSNYGYTF
DNA: TGTGCCAGCAGCTTACGGAACGCCTGGGACAGGTCTAACTATGGCTACACCTTC

D: .
V: TRBV30
J: TRBJ2-7
size: .
CDR3: CAWSGGAGSYEQYF
DNA: TGTGCCTGGAGTGGGGGGGCGGGATCCTACGAGCAGTACTTC

D: .
V: TRBV12-3/TRBV12-4
J: TRBJ1-5
size: .
CDR3: CASSLGSDSNQPQHF
DNA: TGTGCCAGCAGCTTAGGGTCTGATAGCAATCAGCCCCAGCATTTT

D: .
V: TRBV6-5
J: TRBJ2-1
size: few
CDR3: CASSYSLAPTYEQFF
DNA: TGTGCCAGCAGTTACTCCCTAGCCCCCACGTATGAGCAGTTCTTC

D: .
V: TRBV5-1
J: TRBJ2-7
size: .
CDR3: CASSLEGGPKYEQYF
DNA: TGCGCCAGCAGCTTGGAGGGAGGACCAAAATACGAGCAGTACTTC

D: .
V: TRBV7-7
J: TRBJ2-5
size: few
CDR3: CASSLRLGKETQYF
DNA: TGTGCTAGCAGCCTCCGACTAGGCAAAGAGACCCAGTACTTC

D: .
V: TRBV20-1
J: TRBJ2-1
size: .
CDR3: CSARPASSYNEQFF
DNA: TGCAGTGCGCGACCTGCGAGCTCCTACAATGAGCAGTTCTTC

D: TRBD1
V: TRBV12-3/TRBV12-4
J: TRBJ1-6
size: .
CDR3: CASRDRGYNSPLHF
DNA: TGTGCCAGCAGGGACAGGGGTTATAATTCACCCCTCCACTTT

D: .
V: TRBV3-1
J: TRBJ2-1
size: .
CDR3: CASSQRPGRQDNEQFF
DNA: TGTGCCAGCAGCCAAAGGCCGGGCCGCCAGGACAATGAGCAGTTCTTC

D: TRBD1
V: TRBV20-1
J: TRBJ2-1
size: .
CDR3: CSAPRDSDNEQFF
DNA: TGCAGTGCCCCCCGGGACAGTGACAATGAGCAGTTCTTC

D: TRBD2
V: TRBV12-3/TRBV12-4
J: TRBJ2-3
size: .
CDR3: CASSFLAGEPRDTQYF
DNA: TGTGCCAGCAGTTTCCTGGCGGGGGAACCGCGTGATACGCAGTATTTT

D: .
V: TRBV20-1
J: TRBJ1-2
size: .
CDR3: CSGIKVENYGYTF
DNA: TGCAGTGGAATAAAGGTCGAGAACTATGGCTACACCTTC

D: .
V: TRBV5-5
J: TRBJ1-2
size: .
CDR3: CASTHPRGNGYTF
DNA: TGTGCCAGCACCCACCCTAGGGGGAATGGCTACACCTTC

D: TRBD1
V: TRBV29-1
J: TRBJ2-5
size: .
CDR3: CSAGQVVQETQYF
DNA: TGCAGCGCCGGACAGGTAGTACAAGAGACCCAGTACTTC

D: .
V: TRBV4-1
J: TRBJ2-3
size: .
CDR3: CASSQLGLASDTQYF
DNA: TGCGCCAGCAGCCAATTGGGGCTAGCGTCAGATACGCAGTATTTT

D: TRBD1
V: TRBV29-1
J: TRBJ2-7
size: .
CDR3: CSVKRDRGSYEQYF
DNA: TGCAGCGTTAAACGGGACAGGGGATCCTACGAGCAGTACTTC

D: .
V: TRBV28
J: TRBJ1-2
size: .
CDR3: CASADHSYGYTF
DNA: TGTGCCAGCGCAGACCACAGCTATGGCTACACCTTC

D: TRBD2
V: TRBV5-1
J: TRBJ2-7
size: .
CDR3: CASSTGLAGKYEQYF
DNA: TGCGCCAGCAGCACGGGACTAGCGGGAAAATACGAGCAGTACTTC

D: .
V: TRBV5-5
J: TRBJ2-1
size: .
CDR3: CASSSNRDFKQFF
DNA: TGTGCCAGCAGCTCTAACCGGGACTTTAAGCAGTTCTTC

D: TRBD2
V: TRBV29-1
J: TRBJ2-3
size: .
CDR3: CSVDGGAGTDTQYF
DNA: TGCAGCGTTGACGGGGGGGCGGGCACAGATACGCAGTATTTT

D: TRBD2
V: TRBV20-1
J: TRBJ2-5
size: .
CDR3: CSAPRGGLAGREQYF
DNA: TGCAGTGCTCCCCGAGGGGGACTAGCGGGAAGGGAGCAGTACTTC

D: TRBD1
V: TRBV15
J: TRBJ2-3
size: .
CDR3: CATSRGTGAASGTQYF
DNA: TGTGCCACCAGCAGGGGGACAGGGGCTGCTTCTGGAACGCAGTATTTT

D: .
V: TRBV27
J: TRBJ1-4
size: .
CDR3: CASSLSPLGEKLFF
DNA: TGTGCCAGCAGTTTATCCCCTTTGGGTGAAAAACTGTTTTTT

D: .
V: TRBV27
J: TRBJ1-5
size: .
CDR3: CASSAFGFHSNQPQHF
DNA: TGTGCCAGCAGCGCCTTCGGGTTTCATAGCAATCAGCCCCAGCATTTT

D: .
V: TRBV5-1
J: TRBJ2-7
size: .
CDR3: CASSFRDKTYEQYF
DNA: TGCGCCAGCAGCTTCCGGGACAAGACCTACGAGCAGTACTTC

D: .
V: TRBV7-9
J: TRBJ2-7
size: .
CDR3: CASSPQEWQGTHEQYF
DNA: TGTGCCAGCAGCCCCCAAGAATGGCAGGGAACTCACGAGCAGTACTTC

D: .
V: TRBV20-1
J: TRBJ2-7
size: few
CDR3: CSARNGPEQYF
DNA: TGCAGTGCTAGGAATGGACCGGAGCAGTACTTC

D: .
V: TRBV7-2
J: TRBJ2-3
size: few
CDR3: CASSLDREDTQYF
DNA: TGTGCCAGCAGCTTAGACAGGGAGGATACGCAGTATTTT